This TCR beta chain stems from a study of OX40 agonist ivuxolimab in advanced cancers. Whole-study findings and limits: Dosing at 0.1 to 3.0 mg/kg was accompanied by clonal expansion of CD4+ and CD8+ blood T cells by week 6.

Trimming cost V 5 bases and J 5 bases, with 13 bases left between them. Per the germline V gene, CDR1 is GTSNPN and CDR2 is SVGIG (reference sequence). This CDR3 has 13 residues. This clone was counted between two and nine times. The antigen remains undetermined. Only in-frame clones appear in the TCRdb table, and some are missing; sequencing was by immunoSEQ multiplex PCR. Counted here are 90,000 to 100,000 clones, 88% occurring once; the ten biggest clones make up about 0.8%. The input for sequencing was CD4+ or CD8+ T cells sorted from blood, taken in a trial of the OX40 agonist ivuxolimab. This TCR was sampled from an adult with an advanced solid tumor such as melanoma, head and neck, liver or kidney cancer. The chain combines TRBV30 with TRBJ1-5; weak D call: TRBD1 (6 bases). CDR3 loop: CAWGQGLDQPQHF. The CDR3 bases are TGTGCCTGGGGTCAGGGGCTGGATCAGCCCCAGCATTTT.